The 15 T cell receptor beta chains given below trace back to one sample, sequenced in a study of OX40 agonist ivuxolimab in advanced cancers. Produced via immunoSEQ multiplex PCR; TCRdb's table is partial and in-frame only. The sample has under 100,000 clones; 80% to 95% are singletons. The sample here was CD4+ or CD8+ T cells sorted from blood, taken in a trial of the OX40 agonist ivuxolimab. Receptors originate from an adult with an advanced solid tumor such as melanoma, head and neck, liver or kidney cancer.

This chain links TRBV6-6 with TRBJ2-5; D remains unclear. Trimming cost V 7 bases and J 0 bases, with 9 bases left between them. The CDR3 runs 13 residues. Per the germline V gene, CDR1 is MNHNY and CDR2 is SVGAGI (reference sequence). CDR3 nucleotides: TGTGCCAGCACACCCCGATACCAAGAGACCCAGTACTTC. Translation gives CASTPRYQETQYF.

The V gene is TRBV5-5, the J gene TRBJ1-1; 8 bases are shared with TRBD1. V shed 3 bases, J shed 1 base, and the junction held 8 bases outside the gene matches. CDR3 size: 16 residues. Germline V gives CDR1 SGHKS, CDR2 YYEKEE (reference sequence). The CDR3 spells CASSSRTGRRNTEAFF. The CDR3 bases are TGTGCCAGCAGCTCGCGGACAGGGCGGAGGAACACTGAAGCTTTCTTT.

The chain recombines TRBV5-4 with TRBJ2-2; D possibly corresponds to TRBD2 (6 bases). V lost 4 bases to trimming and J lost 6 bases, with 22 bases between them. The CDR3 loop spans 17 amino acids. In germline, CDR1 is SGHNT, CDR2 YYREEE (reference sequence). CDR3 protein: CASSPLGGGRTPGELFF. The CDR3 nucleotides read TGTGCCAGCAGCCCGTTGGGTGGGGGGAGAACCCCCGGGGAGCTGTTTTTT.

The chain carries TRBV5-6 and TRBJ2-1, with unresolved D. From germline, CDR1 is SGHDT and CDR2 YYEEEE. The CDR3 extends over 11 amino acids. Trimming cost V 3 bases and J 4 bases, with 2 bases left between them. CDR3 nucleotide sequence: TGTGCCAGCAGCTCGTACAATGAGCAGTTCTTC. Amino acids: CASSSYNEQFF.

The rearrangement links TRBV5-5 to TRBJ1-1; weak D call: TRBD1 (5 bases). From germline, CDR1 is SGHKS and CDR2 YYEKEE (reference sequence). This CDR3 has 12 residues. Trimming left V 4 bases short and J 7 bases short, with 11 bases between. CDR3 sequence (DNA): TGTGCCAGCAGCCTAACGACAGATGAAGCTTTCTTT. Protein sequence: CASSLTTDEAFF. The full variable domain, completed using reference TRBV5-5 and TRBJ1-1, is DAGVTQSPTHLIKTRGQQVTLRCSPISGHKSVSWYQQVLGQGPQFIFQYYEKEERGRGNFPDRFSARQFPNYSSELNVNALLLGDSALYLCASSLTTDEAFFGQGTRLTVV.

The gene calls are TRBV19 and TRBJ2-7; 7 bases fit TRBD2. Per germline, CDR1 LNHDA and CDR2 SQIVND (reference sequence). This CDR3 spans 14 amino acids. Trimming cost V 4 bases and J 4 bases; bases outside gene matches: 7. CDR3: CASSNGGSGYEQYF. CDR3 in DNA: TGTGCCAGTAGTAATGGCGGGAGTGGGTACGAGCAGTACTTC. Complete variable domain (other parts from reference TRBV19 and TRBJ2-7): DGGITQSPKYLFRKEGQNVTLSCEQNLNHDAMYWYRQDPGQGLRLIYYSQIVNDFQKGDIAEGYSVSREKKESFPLTVTSAQKNPTAFYLCASSNGGSGYEQYFGPGTRLTVT.

The V call is TRBV5-6, the J call TRBJ2-3, with 8 positions matching TRBD1. Trimming cost V 4 bases and J 3 bases; bases outside gene matches: 7. Per the germline V gene, CDR1 is SGHDT and CDR2 is YYEEEE. CDR3 size: 15 residues. As DNA, the CDR3 is TGTGCCAGCAGCCCACCGAGACAGGGGACAGATACGCAGTATTTT. This translates into CASSPPRQGTDTQYF.

This chain joins TRBV7-3 and TRBJ2-7; 7 bases are shared with TRBD2. CDR1 and CDR2 from the germline V gene are SGHTA and FQGTGA. The V and J ends lost 10 bases and 0 bases, in that order; junction bases with no gene match: 9. The CDR3 runs 14 residues. The CDR3 coding sequence is TGTGCCACCTCAGAGTGGGAGGGCTCCTACGAGCAGTACTTC. Protein sequence: CATSEWEGSYEQYF.

Only a few counts were recorded for this clone. The chain carries TRBV7-3 and TRBJ2-1, with a possible D match to TRBD2 (6 bases). The V end lost 2 bases, the J end lost 9 bases, and 14 bases lay between the germline ends. Per the germline V gene, CDR1 is SGHTA and CDR2 is FQGTGA. The CDR3 runs to 14 residues. The CDR3 bases are TGTGCCAGCAGCTTAGGACTGGGGGGAGGTGAGCAGTTCTTC. It translates to CASSLGLGGGEQFF.

The CDR3 spells CASSRPGPRAGELFF. CDR3 nucleotides: TGTGCCAGCAGTCGACCGGGCCCTCGGGCCGGGGAGCTGTTTTTT. The chain joins TRBV28 to TRBJ2-2; D is undetermined. Looked up from germline, CDR1 is MDHEN and CDR2 is SYDVKM. The CDR3 has 15 amino acids. V lost 5 bases and J lost 6, with 16 bases in between.

The rearrangement links TRBV5-4 to TRBJ1-4; D remains unclear. CDR3 length: 14 amino acids. The germline CDR1 and CDR2 sequences are SGHNT and YYREEE (reference sequence). V lost 4 bases and J lost 5, with 12 bases in between. CDR3 sequence reads: CASSPAMKNEKLFF. The CDR3 nucleotides are TGTGCCAGCAGCCCCGCTATGAAAAATGAAAAACTGTTTTTT.

J is TRBJ2-3 and V is TRBV28; D is ambiguous. CDR3 length: 14 amino acids. Germline-derived CDR1 and CDR2 are MDHEN and SYDVKM. V lost 5 bases to trimming and J lost 2 bases, with 11 bases between them. The CDR3 sequence: CASSPSTHTDTQYF. In DNA form, the CDR3 reads TGTGCCAGCAGTCCCAGCACCCACACAGATACGCAGTATTTT.

This chain links TRBV30 with TRBJ1-3; no reliable D call. Germline CDR1 GTSNPN, CDR2 SVGIG (reference sequence). V lost 0 bases to trimming and J lost 0 bases, with 3 bases between them. This CDR3 region has 13 residues. For the CDR3, the DNA is TGTGCCTGGAGTGTACCCTCTGGAAACACCATATATTTT. Residues: CAWSVPSGNTIYF.

The chain combines TRBV7-6 with TRBJ2-3; no reliable D call. The CDR3 runs to 12 residues. Trimming cost V 2 bases and J 3 bases, with 3 bases left between them. The germline gives CDR1 SGHVS, CDR2 FNYEAQ. The CDR3 region is CASSLLTDTQYF. The CDR3 nucleotides are TGTGCCAGCAGCTTACTAACAGATACGCAGTATTTT.

The chain uses TRBV9 and TRBJ2-3; a weak D match, TRBD1 (6 bases). The CDR3 covers 17 residues. Between the trimmed V and J ends, which lost 3 bases and 5 bases, there was a span of 22 bases. CDR1 is SGDLS, CDR2 YYNGEE, per germline. This CDR3 is CASSGQRGTGVEDTQYF. The CDR3 bases are TGTGCCAGCAGCGGCCAAAGGGGGACCGGGGTTGAAGATACGCAGTATTTT.